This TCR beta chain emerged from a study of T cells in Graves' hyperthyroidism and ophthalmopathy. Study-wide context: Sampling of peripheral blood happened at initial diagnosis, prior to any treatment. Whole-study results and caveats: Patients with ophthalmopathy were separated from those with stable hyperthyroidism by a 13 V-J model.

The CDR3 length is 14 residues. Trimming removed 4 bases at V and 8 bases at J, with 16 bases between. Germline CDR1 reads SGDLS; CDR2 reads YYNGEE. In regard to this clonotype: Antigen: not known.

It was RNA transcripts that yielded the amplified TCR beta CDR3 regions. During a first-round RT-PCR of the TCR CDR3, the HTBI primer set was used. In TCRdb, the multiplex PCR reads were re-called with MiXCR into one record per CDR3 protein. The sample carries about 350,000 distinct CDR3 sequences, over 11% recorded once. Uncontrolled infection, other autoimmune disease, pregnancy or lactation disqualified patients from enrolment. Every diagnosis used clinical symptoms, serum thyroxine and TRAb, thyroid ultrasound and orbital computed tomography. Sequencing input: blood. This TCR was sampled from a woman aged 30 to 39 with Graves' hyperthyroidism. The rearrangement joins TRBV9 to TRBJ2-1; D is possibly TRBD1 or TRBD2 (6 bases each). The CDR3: CASSLSRGRDEQFF. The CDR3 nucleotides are TGTGCCAGCAGCCTTAGTCGGGGGCGCGATGAGCAGTTCTTC.